This T cell receptor beta chain was sequenced during a study of preoperative IRX-2 immunotherapy in early breast cancer. Treatment here: preoperative locoregional IRX-2 cytokine immunotherapy. Patients received preoperative, locoregional IRX-2 cytokine immunotherapy in a phase Ib study. The ends were cut back, 5 bases at V and 5 bases at J, with 13 bases in the middle. This CDR3 has 14 amino acids. Germline values: CDR1 SEHNR, CDR2 FQNEAQ (reference sequence). Repertoires were generated with immunoSEQ multiplex PCR, while TCRdb's copy carries only in-frame clones and drops some. The sample contains roughly 25,000 clones, 85% to 95% of which appear only once.

The clonotype was recovered from a human donor with breast cancer. The chain joins TRBV7-9 to TRBJ1-5; tentative D call: TRBD1 (5 bases). Specimen: tumor tissue, collected after IRX-2 immunotherapy. CDR3 sequence (DNA): TGTGCCAGCAGCCTGAACTCAGGGCATCAGCCCCAGCATTTT. Translation gives CASSLNSGHQPQHF.